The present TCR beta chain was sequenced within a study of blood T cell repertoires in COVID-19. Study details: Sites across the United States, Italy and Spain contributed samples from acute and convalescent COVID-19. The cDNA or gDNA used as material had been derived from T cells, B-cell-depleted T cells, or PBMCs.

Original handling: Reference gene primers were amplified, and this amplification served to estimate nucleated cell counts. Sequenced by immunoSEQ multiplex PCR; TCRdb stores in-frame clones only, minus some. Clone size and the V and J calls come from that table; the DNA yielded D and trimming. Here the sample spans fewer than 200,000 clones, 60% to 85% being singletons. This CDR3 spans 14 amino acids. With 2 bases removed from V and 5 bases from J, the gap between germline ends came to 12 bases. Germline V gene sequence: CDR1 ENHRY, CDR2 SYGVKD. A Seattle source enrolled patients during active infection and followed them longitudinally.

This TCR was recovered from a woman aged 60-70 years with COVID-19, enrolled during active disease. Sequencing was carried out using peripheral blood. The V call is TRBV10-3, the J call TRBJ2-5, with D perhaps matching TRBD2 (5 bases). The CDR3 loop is CAISEGRVPETQYF. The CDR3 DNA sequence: TGTGCCATCAGTGAGGGGCGGGTCCCGGAGACCCAGTACTTC.